The next 12 T cell receptor beta chains were all read from a single sample in a study of brain T cells in children with intractable seizures. Sample time point: blood from clinic visit 5 months post-surgery; TSC patient then seizure free. TCRdb keeps only in-frame clones here, not all; method: immunoSEQ multiplex PCR. The sample consists of about 320,000 clones, about 93% of them appearing once. This specimen consisted of peripheral blood, obtained approximately 5 months after surgery. These receptors were taken from a boy younger than two with tuberous sclerosis and intractable seizures.

The chain recombines TRBV13 with TRBJ1-1, with no clear D. Germline CDR1 is PRHDT and CDR2 is FYEKMQ (reference sequence). The CDR3 loop spans 11 amino acids. Trimming shortened V by 4 bases and J by 1 base, and 1 base separated the two germline ends. The CDR3 sequence: CASSWNTEAFF. In DNA form, the CDR3 reads TGTGCCAGCAGCTGGAACACTGAAGCTTTCTTT.

The chain uses TRBV5-6 and TRBJ2-2, with 9 bases matching TRBD1. The germline V gene has CDR1 SGHDT and CDR2 YYEEEE. J lost 6 bases, V lost 3 bases, and 9 bases had no gene match. This CDR3 spans 16 amino acids. The CDR3 sequence: CASSSRGTGYSGELFF. CDR3 nucleotides: TGTGCCAGCAGCTCCCGGGGGACAGGGTATTCCGGGGAGCTGTTTTTT.

The V call is TRBV19, the J call TRBJ1-6; D is uncertain. CDR3 size: 16 residues. In germline, CDR1 is LNHDA, CDR2 SQIVND (reference sequence). The V end lost 5 bases, the J end lost 7 bases, and 18 bases lay between the germline ends. The CDR3 coding sequence is TGTGCCAGTAGTCTACCGGGAGCCTCTGTCAATTCACCCCTCCACTTT. This gives the protein CASSLPGASVNSPLHF. The whole variable domain, remainder taken from reference TRBV19 and TRBJ1-6, is DGGITQSPKYLFRKEGQNVTLSCEQNLNHDAMYWYRQDPGQGLRLIYYSQIVNDFQKGDIAEGYSVSREKKESFPLTVTSAQKNPTAFYLCASSLPGASVNSPLHFGNGTRLTVT.

This chain connects TRBV29-1 to TRBJ1-2; D uncertain. V lost 5 bases and J 0 bases, leaving 7 bases between the germline ends. Per germline, CDR1 SQVTM and CDR2 ANQGSEA. The CDR3 runs to 12 residues. The CDR3 DNA reads TGCAGCGTTTCATTTTCTAACTATGGCTACACCTTC. Translating gives CSVSFSNYGYTF.

V is TRBV19 and J is TRBJ1-2; 9 nucleotides agree with TRBD1. Germline V gene lookup returns CDR1 LNHDA and CDR2 SQIVND (reference sequence). CDR3 length equals 14 residues. V lost 5 bases, J lost 7 bases, and 8 bases stayed unmatched. CDR3 region: CASSPTGGFFGYTF. For the CDR3, the DNA is TGTGCCAGTAGTCCCACAGGGGGCTTCTTTGGCTACACCTTC. Full variable domain (rest looked up from reference TRBV19 and TRBJ1-2): DGGITQSPKYLFRKEGQNVTLSCEQNLNHDAMYWYRQDPGQGLRLIYYSQIVNDFQKGDIAEGYSVSREKKESFPLTVTSAQKNPTAFYLCASSPTGGFFGYTFGSGTRLTVV.

The chain is built from TRBV20-1 and TRBJ1-5, with TRBD1 identical over 7 bases. This CDR3 is built from 15 residues. Germline CDR1 and CDR2: DFQATT and SNEGSKA (reference sequence). Trimming at V came to 3 bases and at J to 4 bases, leaving 9 bases not matched to a gene. The CDR3 nucleotides read TGCAGTGCTAGTATCACTTGGGACAGAAATCAGCCCCAGCATTTT. Translation: CSASITWDRNQPQHF.

The CDR3 DNA sequence: TGTGCCAGCACCACCCTTGGGGGCGAGCAGTACTTC. Its translation: CASTTLGGEQYF. The chain couples TRBV28 to TRBJ2-7; D is tentatively TRBD1 or TRBD2 (5 bases each). There are 12 residues in the CDR3. Trimming left V 7 bases short and J 6 bases short, with 13 bases between. The germline gives CDR1 MDHEN, CDR2 SYDVKM.

V gene TRBV7-9 combines with J gene TRBJ2-5; D ambiguous. Trimming cost V 0 bases and J 7 bases, with 21 bases left between them. Germline CDR1 reads SEHNR; CDR2 reads FQNEAQ (reference sequence). This CDR3 region has 17 residues. The CDR3 spells CASSLASQLYPPGTQYF. The CDR3 bases are TGTGCCAGCAGCTTAGCGTCACAACTGTACCCCCCGGGGACCCAGTACTTC.

The chain couples TRBV28 to TRBJ1-4; 8 nucleotides line up with TRBD1. This CDR3 spans 15 amino acids. V shed 5 bases, J shed 7 bases, and the junction held 9 bases outside the gene matches. Germline-derived CDR1 and CDR2 are MDHEN and SYDVKM. The CDR3 DNA sequence: TGTGCCAGCAGTACCCCAGGGGGCAATGGTGAAAAACTGTTTTTT. This codes for CASSTPGGNGEKLFF. Combining the CDR3 with reference TRBV28 and TRBJ1-4 gives the whole variable domain DVKVTQSSRYLVKRTGEKVFLECVQDMDHENMFWYRQDPGLGLRLIYFSYDVKMKEKGDIPEGYSVSREKKERFSLILESASTNQTSMYLCASSTPGGNGEKLFFGSGTQLSVL.

This sequence joins TRBV10-1 and TRBJ1-1; D not resolved. V was cut by 0 bases and J by 1 base, with 6 bases left in between. Germline CDR1 and CDR2: WNHNN and SYGVQD (reference sequence). There are 14 residues in the CDR3. The CDR3 here is CASSESVPNTEAFF. CDR3 in DNA: TGCGCCAGCAGTGAGTCGGTACCGAACACTGAAGCTTTCTTT.

CDR3 coding DNA: TGTGCCAGCAGTGACAGGGGTCAGCCCCAGCATTTT. Translated, it gives CASSDRGQPQHF. The chain links TRBV12-3 or TRBV12-4 to TRBJ1-5; 8 bases line up with TRBD1. This CDR3 has 12 amino acids. Trimming removed 5 bases from V and 6 bases from J; junction bases left unmatched: 0.

The chain recombines TRBV10-3 with TRBJ1-2, with D tentatively TRBD1 (5 bases). This CDR3 has 15 amino acids. Trimming took off 3 bases at V and 0 bases at J, with 11 bases between the two ends. CDR1 is ENHRY and CDR2 is SYGVKD in the germline V gene. This chain's CDR3 is CAISDLRGANYGYTF. CDR3 nucleotides: TGTGCCATCAGTGACCTGCGAGGGGCTAACTATGGCTACACCTTC.